This TCR beta chain was recorded in a study of a mutant IDH1 vaccine in newly diagnosed glioma. The wider study: Across weeks 1, 3, 5, 7, 11, 15, 19 and 23, patients received a vaccination each time, eight in all. Vaccination followed radiotherapy alone by 4-6 weeks, or accompanied temozolomide cycles. It was radiotherapy, temozolomide, or both that patients received previously, with most receiving both.

About this clone: Its matching antigen is unknown.

Profiled with immunoSEQ multiplex PCR; TCRdb holds only in-frame clones, not every one. The sample records about 120,000 clones, about 82% being singletons. The time point was: week 11, during vaccination. Topical imiquimod was applied with each vaccine dose, which held 300 ug of mutant IDH1 20-mer peptide. New WHO grade 3 or 4 IDH1-mutant, ATRX-lost astrocytomas were present in all donors. V dropped 5 bases and J dropped 3; count of bases not matched to a gene: 12. CDR3 length: 16 amino acids. Looked up from germline, CDR1 is LNHNV and CDR2 is YYDKDF (reference sequence). The sample consisted of PBMCs, taken from a glioma patient whose treatment included an IDH1 peptide vaccine. The chain carries TRBV15 and TRBJ2-7; 8 positions match TRBD1. The TCR originated in a man aged 40-49 years with glioma. CDR3 protein: CATSGGTGQGYYEQYF. The CDR3 nucleotides read TGTGCCACCAGCGGAGGGACAGGCCAAGGGTACTACGAGCAGTACTTC.